The rows below give T cell receptor beta chains drawn from one sample of a study of T cells in localized non-small cell lung cancer. This table comes from immunoSEQ multiplex PCR, and its TCRdb copy is limited to in-frame clones, with some not included. Altogether nearly 15,000 clones are present, around 83% being singletons, with the ten largest covering under 30%. The sequenced sample was peripheral blood, obtained before any cancer treatment. Every receptor here comes from an older female donor with stage I squamous cell lung carcinoma. Each CDR3 is given with its conserved first and last residue. The D gene is left open where the match is weak.

j_gene | d_gene | v_gene | CDR3aa
TRBJ1-3 | - | TRBV5-1 | CASRSPGNTIYF
TRBJ1-1 | - | TRBV12-5 | CASGRESEAFF
TRBJ2-7 | - | TRBV5-6 | CASSLEFSSYEQYF
TRBJ2-5 | - | TRBV7-7 | CASSFNQGETQYF
TRBJ2-1 | - | TRBV20-1 | CSAALGNEQFF
TRBJ1-5 | - | TRBV29-1 | CSVHSGGNQPQHF
TRBJ2-5 | - | TRBV6-6 | CASSVGPGGGQETQYF
TRBJ2-1 | TRBD1 | TRBV30 | CAWSTGTGIPFF
TRBJ1-2 | - | TRBV4-2 | CASSQDRGSRGGYTF
TRBJ2-3 | - | TRBV5-1 | CASRTGIDTQYF
TRBJ2-4 | TRBD2 | TRBV7-6 | CASSSSPGLAGFKNIQYF
TRBJ2-1 | TRBD2 | TRBV27 | CASSLSLLAGNEQFF
TRBJ1-1 | - | TRBV7-2 | CASSLGAAQEAFF
TRBJ1-5 | - | TRBV4-3 | CASSQEMVGQPQHF
TRBJ2-4 | TRBD2 | TRBV7-8 | CASRRLAGVRAVDIQYF
TRBJ2-6 | - | TRBV14 | CASSQGSYSGANVLTF
TRBJ1-4 | - | TRBV7-2 | CASSPFGTNEKLFF
TRBJ2-3 | - | TRBV5-4 | CASSLSSSTQYF
TRBJ1-4 | TRBD1 | TRBV6-5 | CASSLDREGEKLFF
TRBJ2-7 | TRBD2 | TRBV5-1 | CASSLSGSTSYEQYF
TRBJ1-2 | - | TRBV14 | CASSQSGLSGGYTF
TRBJ2-3 | - | TRBV4-3 | CASSQTRGSSTDTQYF
TRBJ1-5 | - | TRBV6-5 | CASSYSGGNQPQHF
TRBJ2-7 | - | TRBV28 | CASSFHRYEQYF
TRBJ1-2 | - | TRBV7-2 | CASSLLVIANYGYTF
TRBJ2-1 | - | TRBV4-3 | CASSQESYAGPNEQFF
TRBJ2-3 | - | TRBV10-1 | CASSVSADTQYF
TRBJ2-7 | TRBD1 | TRBV7-6 | CASSLARDRVYEQYF
TRBJ1-2 | TRBD1 | TRBV4-3 | CASSQEGTVDYGYTF
TRBJ1-5 | - | TRBV6-6 | CASASDNQPQHF
TRBJ2-3 | - | TRBV4-1 | CASSQDQPSTDTQYF
TRBJ2-5 | TRBD1 | TRBV28 | CASSWTGIQETQYF
TRBJ1-4 | - | TRBV5-1 | CASSPRGVYEKLFF